Presented here are 22 T cell receptor beta chains from one specimen sequenced in a study of T-cell memory formation after mild COVID-19. One entry per CDR3 protein results from TCRdb running MiXCR on the 5' RACE reads. Here the sample spans 500,000 to 600,000 distinct CDR3 sequences, roughly 17% being singletons. The sequencing input was PBMCs or a T cell subset sorted from them (not recorded which). The receptors were sampled from an adult woman who had mild COVID-19 (a few samples of this study predate the infection). Cell type and time point are not known.

This clonotype has just a few counts. The genes are TRBV29-1 and TRBJ1-2; D is possibly TRBD1 (5 bases). Trimming shortened V by 7 bases and J by 7 bases, and 16 bases separated the two germline ends. The CDR3 is 12 amino acids. Per the germline V gene, CDR1 is SQVTM and CDR2 is ANQGSEA. CDR3 in DNA: TGCAGCGGATGGGCGGGGGGATCTGGCTACACCTTC. It encodes CSGWAGGSGYTF.

The V call is TRBV5-1, the J call TRBJ2-7; possible D gene TRBD1, 5 bases. V dropped 8 bases and J dropped 2 bases, with 20 bases sitting between them. CDR3 length: 15 residues. Germline V gene data show CDR1 as SGHRS and CDR2 as YFSETQ. The chain's CDR3 is CASKETAQMAYEQYF. CDR3 bases: TGCGCCAGTAAAGAGACAGCTCAGATGGCCTACGAGCAGTACTTC.

The rearrangement links TRBV5-1 to TRBJ2-3; 8 nucleotides align to TRBD2. The germline V gene has CDR1 SGHRS and CDR2 YFSETQ. The CDR3 covers 14 residues. Trimming removed 4 bases from V and 5 bases from J; junction bases left unmatched: 6. As DNA, the CDR3 is TGCGCCAGCAGCGAAGCGGGGGCGGGAGATACGCAGTATTTT. It encodes CASSEAGAGDTQYF.

The CDR3: CASSQDGTAPYEQYF. CDR3 sequence (DNA): TGCGCCAGCAGCCAAGATGGGACAGCACCCTACGAGCAGTACTTC. The V call is TRBV4-3, the J call TRBJ2-7; 7 bases fit TRBD1. The CDR3 loop spans 15 amino acids. The germline V gene encodes CDR1 LGHNA and CDR2 YSLEER. J was trimmed by 2 bases and V by 0 bases; bases with no gene match: 4.

A few counts support this clonotype. V usage is TRBV9 and J usage is TRBJ2-7, with TRBD1 identical over 7 bases. The CDR3 has 16 residues. After removal of 3 bases from V and 2 bases from J, the junction contained 11 bases not matched to a gene. Per germline, CDR1 SGDLS and CDR2 YYNGEE. In nucleotides, the CDR3 is TGTGCCAGCAGCGAACTTTTCGGGACAGCACCCTACGAGCAGTACTTC. Translation: CASSELFGTAPYEQYF.

A word on this clonotype: Germline is not matched at one junction end, which may reflect a read error. V usage is TRBV7-7 and J usage is TRBJ2-1, with 7 bases that match TRBD2. The CDR3 contains 13 residues. The germline gives CDR1 SSHAT, CDR2 FNYEAQ (reference sequence). The CDR3 region has the DNA TGTGCTAGCAGCCCGGGACTAAAGGATGAGCAGTTCTTC. It is translated as CASSPGLKDEQFF.

This chain uses TRBV6-2 or TRBV6-3 with TRBJ2-1; D is uncertain. Trimming removed 6 bases from V and 8 bases from J, with 23 bases in between. Germline CDR1 MNHEY, CDR2 SVGEGT. The CDR3 has 16 residues. CDR3 DNA sequence: TGTGCCAGCAGACCCGACCTGGTGCTCCAGGCGGATGAGCAGTTCTTC. It translates to CASRPDLVLQADEQFF.

This clonotype was seen many times. The chain couples TRBV4-1 to TRBJ2-7; 9 bases fit TRBD1. Trimming removed 2 bases from V and 3 bases from J; junction bases left unmatched: 8. Germline CDR1 and CDR2: MGHRA and YSYEKL. The length of the CDR3 is 16 residues. The CDR3 sequence: CASSQSPTGGIYEQYF. The DNA for the CDR3 is TGCGCCAGCAGCCAATCCCCGACAGGGGGGATCTACGAGCAGTACTTC.

The J gene is TRBJ2-3, the V gene TRBV12-5; perhaps D is TRBD1 or TRBD2 (5 bases each). Trimming cost V 4 bases and J 3 bases, with 11 bases left between them. CDR3 length: 14 amino acids. The V gene's germline CDR1 is LGHNT and CDR2 FRNRAP. The CDR3 DNA reads as TGTGCTAGTGGTTGGGACGGTCGAACAGATACGCAGTATTTT. It specifies CASGWDGRTDTQYF.

This sequence joins TRBV19 and TRBJ1-1, with D possibly being TRBD1 (6 bases). Germline CDR1 and CDR2: LNHDA and SQIVND (reference sequence). Deletions cut 2 bases from V and 6 bases from J, with 10 bases between. The CDR3 is 13 residues long. CDR3 DNA sequence: TGTGCCAGTAGTATACAGGGGAGCGCTGAAGCTTTCTTT. Amino acid sequence: CASSIQGSAEAFF.

This clonotype showed up just a few times. The chain uses TRBV9 and TRBJ2-7, with 7 positions matching TRBD1. The CDR3 spans 15 residues. V shed 4 bases, J shed 2 bases, and the junction held 9 bases outside the gene matches. Germline CDR1 SGDLS, CDR2 YYNGEE. CDR3 DNA sequence: TGTGCCAGCAGCATTTTGGACGACAGGGCCTACGAGCAGTACTTC. Its translation: CASSILDDRAYEQYF.

The rearrangement uses TRBV20-1 and TRBJ2-1, with a weak D call TRBD2 (5 bases). This CDR3 is 14 amino acids long. Germline CDR1 and CDR2: DFQATT and SNEGSKA (reference sequence). V lost 7 bases and J lost 8, with 21 bases in between. CDR3 sequence: CSVIWAGVEHEQFF. In DNA, the CDR3 is TGCAGTGTTATCTGGGCGGGCGTTGAGCATGAGCAGTTCTTC.

This clonotype was detected a few times. In DNA, the CDR3 is TGTGCCAGCAGCTTATACGGTAGCGTGGTCACAGATACGCAGTATTTT. It codes for CASSLYGSVVTDTQYF. The chain joins TRBV7-3 to TRBJ2-3; D might be TRBD2 (5 bases). CDR1 is SGHTA, CDR2 FQGTGA, per germline. This CDR3 is 16 amino acids long. Trimming removed 2 bases at V and 2 bases at J, with 14 bases between.

The chain uses TRBV4-1 and TRBJ2-7; 7 bases align to TRBD1. Germline V gene data show CDR1 as MGHRA and CDR2 as YSYEKL. Trimming at V came to 0 bases and at J to 2 bases, leaving 4 bases not matched to a gene. This CDR3 region has 15 residues. The CDR3 nucleotides are TGCGCCAGCAGCCAAGATACCGGGACAGCCTACGAGCAGTACTTC. It yields the protein CASSQDTGTAYEQYF.

This clonotype came up a few times. The chain is built from TRBV7-6 and TRBJ2-1; 7 nucleotides agree with TRBD1. Germline lookup yields CDR1 SGHVS and CDR2 FNYEAQ. The CDR3 loop spans 15 amino acids. The trim removed 1 base at V and 3 bases at J, leaving 3 bases unmatched. The CDR3 nucleotides are TGTGCCAGCAGCTTAGATCCAGGGGGCTACAATGAGCAGTTCTTC. Its translation is CASSLDPGGYNEQFF.

This clonotype was seen more than once but under ten times. The chain links TRBV11-3 to TRBJ2-4; D may be TRBD2 (5 bases). There are 12 residues in the CDR3. V shed 5 bases and J shed 8 bases, with 10 bases lying between them. In germline, CDR1 is SGHNT, CDR2 YENEEA. CDR3 coding DNA: TGTGCCAGCAGCACCAACGGGGACATTCAGTACTTC. It is translated as CASSTNGDIQYF.

This clonotype was seen many times. This chain uses TRBV6-5 with TRBJ1-3; D uncertain. The germline CDR1 and CDR2 sequences are MNHEY and SVGAGI. This CDR3 contains 15 residues. V lost 2 bases, J lost 0 bases, and 8 bases lay in between. In DNA form, the CDR3 reads TGTGCCAGCAGTTACGACCGGGGCTCTGGAAACACCATATATTTT. Translation gives CASSYDRGSGNTIYF.

The chain uses TRBV18 and TRBJ1-2; a weak D match, TRBD1 (5 bases). Trimming took 2 bases from V and 0 from J, leaving 10 bases between them. CDR3 length: 15 residues. The germline V gene has CDR1 KGHSH and CDR2 LQKENI. The CDR3 region is CASSPDRSSNYGYTF. As DNA, the CDR3 is TGTGCCAGCTCACCAGACAGATCGTCTAACTATGGCTACACCTTC.

This clonotype came up a few times. The chain carries TRBV9 and TRBJ2-7, with D maybe TRBD1 (6 bases). V shed 4 bases and J shed 0 bases, with 14 bases lying between them. This CDR3 is built from 15 residues. Per germline, CDR1 SGDLS and CDR2 YYNGEE. The CDR3 region has the DNA TGTGCCAGCAGCCCATTTGGACAGAGCTCCTACGAGCAGTACTTC. Translated, it gives CASSPFGQSSYEQYF.

The CDR3 bases are TGTGCCAGCAGCTCTTCCAGGGGACCCGGGGAGCTGTTTTTT. Its protein product is CASSSSRGPGELFF. The chain is built from TRBV7-8 and TRBJ2-2; weak D call: TRBD1 (6 bases). The V gene lost 4 bases and the J gene lost 6 bases, with 12 bases spanning the gap. Germline V lookup: CDR1 SGHVS, CDR2 FQNEAQ. The CDR3 is 14 residues long.

The chain links TRBV10-3 to TRBJ2-3; no clear D. From germline, CDR1 is ENHRY and CDR2 SYGVKD. The CDR3 runs to 14 residues. V gave up 3 bases and J gave up 2 bases, with 9 bases separating them. The chain's CDR3 is CAISEGRYTDTQYF. CDR3 in DNA: TGTGCCATCAGTGAAGGACGGTACACAGATACGCAGTATTTT.

V and J are TRBV13 and TRBJ2-3; 7 positions agree with TRBD2. This CDR3 has 15 amino acids. CDR1 is PRHDT and CDR2 is FYEKMQ in the germline V gene (reference sequence). V lost 4 bases to trimming and J lost 2 bases; unmatched junction nucleotides: 6. CDR3 in amino acids: CASSSGGLHTDTQYF. CDR3 DNA sequence: TGTGCCAGCAGCTCGGGGGGACTACACACAGATACGCAGTATTTT.